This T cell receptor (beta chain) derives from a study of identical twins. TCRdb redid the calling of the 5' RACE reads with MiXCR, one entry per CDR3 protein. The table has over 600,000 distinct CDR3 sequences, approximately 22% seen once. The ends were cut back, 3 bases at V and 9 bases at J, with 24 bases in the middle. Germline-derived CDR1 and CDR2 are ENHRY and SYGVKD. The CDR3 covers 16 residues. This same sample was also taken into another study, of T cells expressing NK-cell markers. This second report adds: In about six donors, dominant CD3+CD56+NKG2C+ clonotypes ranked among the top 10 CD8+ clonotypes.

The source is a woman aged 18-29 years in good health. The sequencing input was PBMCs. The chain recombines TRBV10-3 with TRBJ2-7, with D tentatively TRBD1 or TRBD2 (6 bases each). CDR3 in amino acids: CAISETTGAGTFGQYF. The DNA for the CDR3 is TGTGCCATCAGTGAAACCACGGGGGCCGGAACCTTCGGGCAGTACTTC.